The clone carrying this T cell receptor (beta chain) was found a few times. The CDR3 is 13 amino acids. V lost 4 bases to trimming and J lost 8 bases, with 10 bases between them. Germline assignment: CDR1 SGDLS and CDR2 YYNGEE. This sample is drawn from a study of T cell responses to AZD1222 COVID-19 vaccine. Profiling relied on immunoSEQ multiplex PCR, and the TCRdb table lists in-frame clones only, not all of them. The data show just over 60,000 clones, with about 70% seen just once and roughly 13% held by the top ten. Sequences were derived from peripheral blood, sampled on day 0 of AZD1222 vaccination. This TCR was recovered from an adult in good health. The chain has TRBV9 and TRBJ1-6; D is unresolved. CDR3 in DNA: TGTGCCAGCAGCACGGGGAACGATTCACCCCTCCACTTT. It translates to CASSTGNDSPLHF.